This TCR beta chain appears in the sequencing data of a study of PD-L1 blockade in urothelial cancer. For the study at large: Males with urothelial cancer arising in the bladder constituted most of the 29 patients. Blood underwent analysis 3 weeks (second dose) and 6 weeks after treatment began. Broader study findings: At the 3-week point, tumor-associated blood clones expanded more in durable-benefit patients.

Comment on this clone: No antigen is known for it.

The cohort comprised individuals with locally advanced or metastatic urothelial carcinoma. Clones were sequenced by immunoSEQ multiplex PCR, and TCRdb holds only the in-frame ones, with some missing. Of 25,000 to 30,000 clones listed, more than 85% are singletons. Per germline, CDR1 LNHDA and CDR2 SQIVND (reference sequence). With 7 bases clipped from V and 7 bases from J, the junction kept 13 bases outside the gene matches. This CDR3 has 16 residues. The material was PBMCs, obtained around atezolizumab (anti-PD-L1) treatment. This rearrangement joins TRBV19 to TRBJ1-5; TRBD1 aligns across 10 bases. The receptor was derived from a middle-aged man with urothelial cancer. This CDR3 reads CASTGTGVWFSQPQHF. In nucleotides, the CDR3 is TGTGCCAGTACCGGGACAGGGGTCTGGTTTTCGCAGCCCCAGCATTTT.